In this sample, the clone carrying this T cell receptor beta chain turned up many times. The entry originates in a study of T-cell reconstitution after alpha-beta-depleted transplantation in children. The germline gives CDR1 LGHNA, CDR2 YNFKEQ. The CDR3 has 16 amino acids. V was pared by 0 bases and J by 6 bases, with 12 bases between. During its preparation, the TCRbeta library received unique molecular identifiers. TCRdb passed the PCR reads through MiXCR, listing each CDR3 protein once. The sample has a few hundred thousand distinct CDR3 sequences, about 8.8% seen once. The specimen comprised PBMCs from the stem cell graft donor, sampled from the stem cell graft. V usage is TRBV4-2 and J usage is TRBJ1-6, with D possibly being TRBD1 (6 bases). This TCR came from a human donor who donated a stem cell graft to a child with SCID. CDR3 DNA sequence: TGTGCCAGCAGCCAAGATGGGGGGGCCCCTAATTCACCCCTCCACTTT. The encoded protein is CASSQDGGAPNSPLHF.